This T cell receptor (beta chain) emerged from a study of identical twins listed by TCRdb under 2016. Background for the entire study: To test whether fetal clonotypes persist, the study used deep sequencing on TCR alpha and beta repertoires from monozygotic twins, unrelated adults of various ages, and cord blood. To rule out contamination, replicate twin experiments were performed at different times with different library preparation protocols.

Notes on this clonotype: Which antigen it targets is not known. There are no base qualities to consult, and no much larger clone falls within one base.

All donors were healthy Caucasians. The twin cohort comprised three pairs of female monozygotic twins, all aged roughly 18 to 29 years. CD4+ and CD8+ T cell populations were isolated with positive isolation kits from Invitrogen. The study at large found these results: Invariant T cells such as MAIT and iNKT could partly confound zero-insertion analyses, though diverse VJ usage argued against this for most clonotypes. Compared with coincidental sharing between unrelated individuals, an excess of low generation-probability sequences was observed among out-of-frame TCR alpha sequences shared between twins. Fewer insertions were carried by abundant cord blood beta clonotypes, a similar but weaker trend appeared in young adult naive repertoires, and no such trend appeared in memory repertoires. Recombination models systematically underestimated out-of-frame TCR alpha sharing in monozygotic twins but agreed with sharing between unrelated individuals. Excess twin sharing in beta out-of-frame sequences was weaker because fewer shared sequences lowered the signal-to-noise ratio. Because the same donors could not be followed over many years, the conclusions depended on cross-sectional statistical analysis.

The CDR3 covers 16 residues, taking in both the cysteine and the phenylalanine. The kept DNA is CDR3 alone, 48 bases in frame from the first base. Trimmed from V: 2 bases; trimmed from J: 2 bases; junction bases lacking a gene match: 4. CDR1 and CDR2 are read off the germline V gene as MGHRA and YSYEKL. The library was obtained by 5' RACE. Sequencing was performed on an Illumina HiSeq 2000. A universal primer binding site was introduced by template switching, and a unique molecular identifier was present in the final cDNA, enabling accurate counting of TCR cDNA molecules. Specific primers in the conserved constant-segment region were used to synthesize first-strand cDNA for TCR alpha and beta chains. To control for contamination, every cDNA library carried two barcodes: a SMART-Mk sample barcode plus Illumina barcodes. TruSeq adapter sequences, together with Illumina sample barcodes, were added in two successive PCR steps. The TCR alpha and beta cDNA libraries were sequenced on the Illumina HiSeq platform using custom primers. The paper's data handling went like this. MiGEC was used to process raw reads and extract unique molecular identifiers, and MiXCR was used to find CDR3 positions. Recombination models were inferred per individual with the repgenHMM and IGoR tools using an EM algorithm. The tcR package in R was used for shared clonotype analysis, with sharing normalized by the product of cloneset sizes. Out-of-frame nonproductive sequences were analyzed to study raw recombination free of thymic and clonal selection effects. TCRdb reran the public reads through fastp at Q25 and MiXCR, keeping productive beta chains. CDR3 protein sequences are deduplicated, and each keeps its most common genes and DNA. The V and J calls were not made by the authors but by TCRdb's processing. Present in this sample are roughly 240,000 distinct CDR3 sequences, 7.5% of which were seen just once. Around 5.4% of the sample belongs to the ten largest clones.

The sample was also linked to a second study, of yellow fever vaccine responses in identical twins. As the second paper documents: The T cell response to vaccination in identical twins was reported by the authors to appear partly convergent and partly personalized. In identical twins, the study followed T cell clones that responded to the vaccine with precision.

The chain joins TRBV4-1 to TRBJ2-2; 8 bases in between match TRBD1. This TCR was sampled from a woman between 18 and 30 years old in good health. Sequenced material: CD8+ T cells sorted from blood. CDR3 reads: CASSQHGQGNTGELFF. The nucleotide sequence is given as TGCGCCAGCAGCCAACACGGACAGGGTAACACCGGGGAGCTGTTTTTT.